The present T cell receptor (beta chain) was sequenced within a study of metastatic and nonmetastatic thyroid tumors. Overall study: Repertoires from malignant and benign thyroid patients were compared across blood and tumor or nodule tissue.

In its sample, this clone was seen a few times. TCRdb re-clonotyped the PCR reads via MiXCR. The table includes fewer than 50,000 clones, roughly 15% detected once. Not a single patient had been given any form of treatment at any point before undergoing thyroid surgery. The sequenced material came from blood. This receptor was taken from a female donor with papillary thyroid cancer or a benign thyroid nodule (not recorded which). Some clones in this sample may be carry-over from other donors' samples.

CDR3 nucleotide sequence: TGTGCCAGTAGTCAAGGGGGCTTGAACACTGAAGCTTTCTTT. Translation: CASSQGGLNTEAFF. V is TRBV19 and J is TRBJ1-1, with TRBD1 matching 7 bases. The CDR3 is made up of 14 amino acids. Germline CDR1 and CDR2: LNHDA and SQIVND (reference sequence). Trimming at V came to 5 bases and at J to 0 bases, leaving 3 bases not matched to a gene.